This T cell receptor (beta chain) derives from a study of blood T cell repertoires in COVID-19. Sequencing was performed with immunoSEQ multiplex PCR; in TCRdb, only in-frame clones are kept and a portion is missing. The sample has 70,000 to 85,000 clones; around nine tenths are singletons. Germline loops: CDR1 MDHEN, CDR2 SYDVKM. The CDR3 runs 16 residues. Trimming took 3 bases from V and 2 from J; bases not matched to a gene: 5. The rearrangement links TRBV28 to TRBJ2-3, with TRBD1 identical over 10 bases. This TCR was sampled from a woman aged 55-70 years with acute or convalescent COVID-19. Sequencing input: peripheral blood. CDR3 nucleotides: TGTGCCAGCAGTTTGGGACAGGGGTCTCACACAGATACGCAGTATTTT. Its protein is CASSLGQGSHTDTQYF.